A selection of T cell receptor beta chains follows, all from one sample in a study of T cells in Graves' hyperthyroidism and ophthalmopathy. In TCRdb, the multiplex PCR reads were re-called with MiXCR into one record per CDR3 protein. Here the sample spans about 340,000 distinct CDR3 sequences, about 18% being singletons. The specimen sequenced was blood. These receptors came from a woman between 50 and 59 years old with Graves' hyperthyroidism. CDR3s include the opening cysteine and the closing phenylalanine or tryptophan. The order of the fields is J gene, V gene, clone size, D gene, CDR3 protein, CDR3 DNA. D genes are given only for firm matches. Where a row states a size, it is once, few, many or the class of an expanded clone; other rows omit it.

TRBJ2-7 | TRBV12-3/TRBV12-4 | . | . | CASNLRGDEQYF | TGTGCCAGCAACCTGCGAGGGGACGAGCAGTACTTC
TRBJ1-4 | TRBV7-9 | few | . | CASSLGSGIQEKLFF | TGTGCCAGCAGCTTAGGGTCGGGGATTCAGGAAAAACTGTTTTTT
TRBJ1-1 | TRBV12-3/TRBV12-4 | many | . | CASSGPPDRSQQNTEAFF | TGTGCCAGCAGCGGCCCTCCCGACAGGTCTCAACAGAACACTGAAGCTTTCTTT
TRBJ2-3 | TRBV28 | many | TRBD2 | CASSSSGLAEDTQYF | TGTGCCAGCAGTTCTTCTGGACTAGCGGAAGATACGCAGTATTTT
TRBJ2-7 | TRBV5-1 | . | . | CASSLAGNEQYF | TGCGCCAGCAGCTTGGCCGGGAACGAGCAGTACTTC
TRBJ1-2 | TRBV5-6 | many | . | CASSNPTVAGGYTF | TGTGCCAGCAGCAACCCGACAGTAGCGGGTGGCTACACCTTC
TRBJ2-2 | TRBV20-1 | few | . | CSASPVWRENTGELFF | TGCAGTGCTAGCCCCGTTTGGCGGGAGAACACCGGGGAGCTGTTTTTT
TRBJ2-3 | TRBV20-1 | few | TRBD2 | CSATSGTSGGFGDTQYF | TGCAGTGCCACGTCCGGGACTAGCGGGGGGTTCGGAGATACGCAGTATTTT
TRBJ1-1 | TRBV3-1 | many | TRBD1 | CASSPSRGGMTEAFF | TGTGCCAGCAGCCCAAGCAGGGGGGGCATGACTGAAGCTTTCTTT
TRBJ1-1 | TRBV5-1 | few | . | CASSYQGQNTEAFF | TGCGCCAGCAGTTATCAGGGGCAGAACACTGAAGCTTTCTTT
TRBJ1-4 | TRBV6-1 | . | TRBD1 | CASRRTGGDNEKLFF | TGTGCCAGCAGGCGGACAGGGGGTGATAATGAAAAACTGTTTTTT
TRBJ2-1 | TRBV24-1 | many | TRBD2 | CATSDLRGGSYNEQFF | TGTGCCACCAGTGATTTGCGGGGGGGCTCCTACAATGAGCAGTTCTTC
TRBJ1-5 | TRBV20-1 | few | . | CSARDVRRDSNQPQHF | TGCAGTGCTAGAGATGTCCGCAGAGATAGCAATCAGCCCCAGCATTTT
TRBJ2-1 | TRBV5-4 | few | TRBD2 | CASSSGLAADYEQFF | TGTGCCAGCAGCTCGGGACTAGCGGCAGACTATGAGCAGTTCTTC
TRBJ1-1 | TRBV12-3/TRBV12-4 | many | TRBD1 | CASSLSDRGNTEAFF | TGTGCCAGCAGTTTGTCGGACAGGGGGAACACTGAAGCTTTCTTT
TRBJ1-6 | TRBV5-6 | . | TRBD1 | CASSLVGTGSPLHF | TGTGCCAGCAGCTTGGTCGGGACAGGCTCACCCCTCCACTTT
TRBJ2-1 | TRBV27 | many | TRBD1 | CASSFGTDYNEQFF | TGTGCCAGCAGTTTTGGGACAGATTACAATGAGCAGTTCTTC
TRBJ1-1 | TRBV12-3/TRBV12-4 | few | TRBD1 | CASSLQGAFAFF | TGTGCCAGCAGTTTGCAGGGGGCTTTCGCTTTCTTT
TRBJ1-1 | TRBV7-9 | few | TRBD1 | CASRQGENTEAFF | TGTGCCAGCAGACAGGGGGAGAACACTGAAGCTTTCTTT
TRBJ2-2 | TRBV19 | . | TRBD2 | CASSYRPTSGSTTGELFF | TGTGCCAGTAGCTACCGTCCAACTAGCGGGAGTACGACCGGGGAGCTGTTTTTT
TRBJ1-1 | TRBV7-8 | . | . | CASSLARIGGRKTEAFF | TGTGCCAGCAGCTTAGCGAGGATCGGGGGGCGCAAGACTGAAGCTTTCTTT
TRBJ2-1 | TRBV28 | many | . | CATIGLPQGNEQFF | TGTGCCACAATAGGGCTACCCCAAGGCAATGAGCAGTTCTTC
TRBJ2-3 | TRBV5-4 | . | TRBD2 | CASMPGLAGTADTQYF | TGTGCCAGCATGCCGGGACTAGCGGGAACGGCAGATACGCAGTATTTT
TRBJ1-5 | TRBV27 | many | . | CASSLRPQGSNQPQHF | TGTGCCAGCAGTTTGCGCCCCCAGGGTAGCAATCAGCCCCAGCATTTT
TRBJ2-7 | TRBV12-3/TRBV12-4 | many | TRBD1 | CASSRTGTGGLEQYF | TGTGCCAGCAGTCGTACCGGGACAGGGGGACTCGAGCAGTACTTC
TRBJ2-1 | TRBV5-1 | . | TRBD2 | CASSLEWGGTQFF | TGCGCCAGCAGCTTGGAGTGGGGGGGTACGCAGTTCTTC
TRBJ2-4 | TRBV11-2 | . | . | CASSHSKNIQYF | TGTGCCAGCAGCCACAGCAAAAACATTCAGTACTTC
TRBJ2-2 | TRBV10-3 | . | . | CAISDGQGRTGELFF | TGTGCCATCAGTGACGGTCAGGGGCGCACCGGGGAGCTGTTTTTT
TRBJ2-2 | TRBV5-1 | many | TRBD2 | CASSLTGRGTGELFF | TGCGCCAGCAGCTTGACCGGGAGGGGCACCGGGGAGCTGTTTTTT
TRBJ1-3 | TRBV20-1 | . | . | CSAPFDVLNTIYF | TGCAGTGCGCCGTTCGACGTCTTAAACACCATATATTTT
TRBJ2-3 | TRBV6-1 | few | TRBD1 | CASREQGDRSDTQYF | TGTGCCAGCAGGGAACAGGGGGATAGGTCAGATACGCAGTATTTT
TRBJ2-1 | TRBV11-2 | many | . | CASSLEGGVSYNEQFF | TGTGCCAGCAGCTTAGAAGGCGGGGTCTCCTACAATGAGCAGTTCTTC
TRBJ2-2 | TRBV20-1 | . | . | CSASPLVGFESGELFF | TGCAGTGCTAGTCCCCTAGTGGGGTTTGAGAGCGGGGAGCTGTTTTTT
TRBJ2-3 | TRBV5-1 | few | TRBD2 | CASSLGTRPLDTQYF | TGCGCCAGCAGCTTGGGGACTAGGCCGTTAGATACGCAGTATTTT
TRBJ2-1 | TRBV30 | many | . | CAWSRQSNEQFF | TGTGCCTGGAGCCGCCAGTCCAATGAGCAGTTCTTC
TRBJ2-2 | TRBV12-3/TRBV12-4 | . | . | CASRLQIANTGELFF | TGTGCCAGCAGGCTACAGATCGCGAACACCGGGGAGCTGTTTTTT